This T cell receptor (beta chain) was documented in a study of blood T cells in healthy people across ages. Study-level results: No one knew whether donors had CMV, which possibly confounded expanded clonotype changes.

In regard to this clonotype: Its antigen is not known.

There are 14 residues in the CDR3. The germline V gene encodes CDR1 SGHVS and CDR2 FQNEAQ. V dropped 1 base and J dropped 12 bases, with 18 bases sitting between them. Combining a sample-barcoded 5' primer with a J-beta primer mix, a second PCR ran for roughly 7 to 11 cycles. TCRdb re-derived calls from the 5' RACE reads in MiXCR, one entry per CDR3 protein. The sample contains 800,000 to 1,300,000 distinct CDR3 sequences, approximately 25% of which appear only once. These data were likewise used in another study, on T cells of mothers and their children.

The sample comprised blood. The chain has TRBV7-8 and TRBJ1-1; no firm D call. This clonotype was sampled from a girl aged 2 to 9 in good health. The CDR3 coding sequence is TGTGCCAGCAGCTTAGGAAATGCCCCTATGTCAACTTTCTTT. Its protein product is CASSLGNAPMSTFF.